This T cell receptor (beta chain) was retrieved from a study of Graves' ophthalmopathy and Graves' hyperthyroidism. Findings of the study overall: Also, most clonotypes expanded in the thyroid above 0.001 frequency appeared in blood.

Among the exclusions were patients with other autoimmune diseases, uncontrolled infections, pregnancy or lactation. Symptoms, serum thyroxine and TRAb, thyroid ultrasound, and orbital computed tomography formed the diagnostic basis. Amplified TCR beta CDR3 regions were obtained using RNA transcripts as template. Second-round multiplex PCR followed a first-round RT-PCR using HTBI primers. TCRdb processed the multiplex PCR reads anew with MiXCR; each CDR3 protein has one entry. The profile covers about 740,000 distinct CDR3 sequences, with around 40% appearing a single time and about 40% taken by the ten largest. Germline CDR1 is SNHLY and CDR2 is FYNNEI. CDR3 size: 17 residues. A single count supports this clonotype. Its antigen is unknown. The junction does not match germline at one end; this may be a read error.

The J gene is TRBJ2-5, the V gene TRBV2, with 8 positions matching TRBD2. Sequencing was carried out using peripheral blood. This sequence was found in an adult man with Graves' ophthalmopathy. The CDR3 bases are TGTGCCAGCAGCACCGGGACTAGTGGGGGGATACAAGAGATCCAGTACTTC. Translated: CASSTGTSGGIQEIQYF.